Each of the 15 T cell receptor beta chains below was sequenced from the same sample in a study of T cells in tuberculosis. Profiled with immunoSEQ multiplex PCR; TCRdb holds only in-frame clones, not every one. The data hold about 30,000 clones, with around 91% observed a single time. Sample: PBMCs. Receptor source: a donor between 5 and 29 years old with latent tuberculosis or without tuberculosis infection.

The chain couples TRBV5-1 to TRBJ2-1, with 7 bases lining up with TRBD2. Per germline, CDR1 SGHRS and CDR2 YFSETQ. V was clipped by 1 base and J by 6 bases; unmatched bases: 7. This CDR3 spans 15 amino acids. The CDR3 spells CASSLRLAGPNEQFF. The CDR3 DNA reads TGCGCCAGCAGCTTGCGGTTAGCGGGTCCCAATGAGCAGTTCTTC.

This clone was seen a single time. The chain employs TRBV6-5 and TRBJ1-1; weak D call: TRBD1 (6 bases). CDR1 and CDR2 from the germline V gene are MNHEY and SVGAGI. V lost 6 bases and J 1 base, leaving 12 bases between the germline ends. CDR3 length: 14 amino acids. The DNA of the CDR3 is TGTGCCAGCAGCAAGGGGGGGACGAACACTGAAGCTTTCTTT. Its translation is CASSKGGTNTEAFF.

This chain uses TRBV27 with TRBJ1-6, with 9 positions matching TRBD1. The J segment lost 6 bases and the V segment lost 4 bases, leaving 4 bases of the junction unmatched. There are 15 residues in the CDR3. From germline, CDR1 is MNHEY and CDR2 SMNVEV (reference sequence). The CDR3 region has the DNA TGTGCCAGCAGTTACACAGGGGGCCGTAATTCACCCCTCCACTTT. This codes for CASSYTGGRNSPLHF.

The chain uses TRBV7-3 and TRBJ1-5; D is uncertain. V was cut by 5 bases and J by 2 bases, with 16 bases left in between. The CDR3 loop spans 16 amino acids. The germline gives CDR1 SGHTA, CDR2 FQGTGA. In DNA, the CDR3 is TGTGCCAGCAGCCAGCGTCCGGGGAGAGGCAATCAGCCCCAGCATTTT. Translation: CASSQRPGRGNQPQHF.

The CDR3, as DNA: TGTGCCAGCAGCTTAGATCAGGGGTCGGGCGAAAAACTGTTTTTT. Amino acids: CASSLDQGSGEKLFF. The chain has TRBV7-2 and TRBJ1-4; weak D call: TRBD1 (6 bases). The CDR3 extends over 15 amino acids. Trimming stripped 1 base from V and 8 bases from J, with 14 bases between. Germline CDR1 reads SGHTA; CDR2 reads FQGNSA. Based on the CDR3 plus reference TRBV7-2 and TRBJ1-4, the full variable domain is GAGVSQSPSNKVTEKGKDVELRCDPISGHTALYWYRQSLGQGLEFLIYFQGNSAPDKSGLPSDRFSAERTGGSVSTLTIQRTQQEDSAVYLCASSLDQGSGEKLFFGSGTQLSVL.

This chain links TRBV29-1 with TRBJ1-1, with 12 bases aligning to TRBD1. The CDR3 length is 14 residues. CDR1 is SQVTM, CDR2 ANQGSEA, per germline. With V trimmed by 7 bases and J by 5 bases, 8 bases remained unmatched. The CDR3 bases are TGCAGCGGTTGGGACAGGGGGCGCGGAACTGAAGCTTTCTTT. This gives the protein CSGWDRGRGTEAFF. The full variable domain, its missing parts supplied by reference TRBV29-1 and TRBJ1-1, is SAVISQKPSRDICQRGTSLTIQCQVDSQVTMMFWYRQQPGQSLTLIATANQGSEATYESGFVIDKFPISRPNLTFSTLTVSNMSPEDSSIYLCSGWDRGRGTEAFFGQGTRLTVV.

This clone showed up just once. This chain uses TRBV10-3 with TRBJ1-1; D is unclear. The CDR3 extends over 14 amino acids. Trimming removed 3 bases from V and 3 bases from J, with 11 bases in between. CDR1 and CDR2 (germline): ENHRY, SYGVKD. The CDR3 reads CAISDSRSDTEAFF. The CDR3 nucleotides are TGTGCCATCAGTGATTCTCGGTCCGACACTGAAGCTTTCTTT.

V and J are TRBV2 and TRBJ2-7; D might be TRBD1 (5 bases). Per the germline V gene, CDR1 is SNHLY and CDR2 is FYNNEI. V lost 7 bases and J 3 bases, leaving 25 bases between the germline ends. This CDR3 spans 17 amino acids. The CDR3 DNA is TGTGCCAGCACCGTTATGGACACGAAGGACACAAACTACGAGCAGTACTTC. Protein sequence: CASTVMDTKDTNYEQYF.

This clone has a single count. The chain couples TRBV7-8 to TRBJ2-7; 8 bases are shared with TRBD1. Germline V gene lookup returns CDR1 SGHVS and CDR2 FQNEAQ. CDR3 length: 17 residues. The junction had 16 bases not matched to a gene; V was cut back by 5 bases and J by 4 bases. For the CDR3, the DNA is TGTGCCAGCAGCCTCCGCATACTCCAGGGGGCGCGGTACGAGCAGTACTTC. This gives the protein CASSLRILQGARYEQYF.

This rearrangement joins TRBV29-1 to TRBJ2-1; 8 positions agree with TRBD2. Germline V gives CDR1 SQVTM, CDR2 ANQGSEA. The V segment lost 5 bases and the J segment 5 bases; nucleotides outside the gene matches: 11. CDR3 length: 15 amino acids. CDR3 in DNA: TGCAGCGTTAGCGGGGGCCCCCGTCCCCACAATGAGCAGTTCTTC. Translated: CSVSGGPRPHNEQFF.

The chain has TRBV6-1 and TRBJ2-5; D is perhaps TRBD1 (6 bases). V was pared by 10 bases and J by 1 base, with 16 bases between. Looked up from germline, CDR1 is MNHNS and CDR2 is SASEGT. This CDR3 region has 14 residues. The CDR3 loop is CATSGQLFQETQYF. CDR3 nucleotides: TGTGCCACGTCGGGACAATTATTCCAAGAGACCCAGTACTTC.

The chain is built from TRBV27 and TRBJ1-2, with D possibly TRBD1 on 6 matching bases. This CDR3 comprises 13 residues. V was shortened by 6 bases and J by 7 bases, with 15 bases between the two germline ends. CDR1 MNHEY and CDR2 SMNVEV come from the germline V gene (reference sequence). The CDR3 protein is CASSLGGTSGYTF. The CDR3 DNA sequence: TGTGCCAGCAGCTTGGGGGGGACATCTGGCTACACCTTC.

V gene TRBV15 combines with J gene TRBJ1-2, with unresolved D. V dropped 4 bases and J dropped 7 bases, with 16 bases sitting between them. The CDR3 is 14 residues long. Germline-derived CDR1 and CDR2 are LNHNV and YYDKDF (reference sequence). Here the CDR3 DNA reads TGTGCCACCAGCATGCGGCACGGGATGCTTGGCTACACCTTC. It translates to CATSMRHGMLGYTF.

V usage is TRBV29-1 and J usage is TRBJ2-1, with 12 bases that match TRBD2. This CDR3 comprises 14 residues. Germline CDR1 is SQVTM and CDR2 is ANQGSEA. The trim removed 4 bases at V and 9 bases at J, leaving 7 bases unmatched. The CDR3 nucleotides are TGCAGCGTTGCGTTACTAGCGGGGGGTCGTGAGCAGTTCTTC. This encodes CSVALLAGGREQFF.

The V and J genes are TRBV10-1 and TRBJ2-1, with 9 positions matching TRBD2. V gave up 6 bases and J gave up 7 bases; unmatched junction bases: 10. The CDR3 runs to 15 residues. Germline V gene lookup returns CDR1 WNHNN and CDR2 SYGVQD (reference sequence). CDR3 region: CASSPGAGGKNEQFF. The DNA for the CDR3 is TGCGCCAGCAGCCCCGGAGCGGGGGGAAAAAATGAGCAGTTCTTC.